This TCR beta chain was observed in a study of T-cell memory formation after mild COVID-19. TCRdb re-derived calls from the 5' RACE reads in MiXCR, one entry per CDR3 protein. The sample yields approximately 270,000 distinct CDR3 sequences, around 16% seen once. Trimming stripped 6 bases from V and 0 bases from J, with 22 bases between. The CDR3 has 17 amino acids. The germline CDR1 and CDR2 sequences are DFQATT and SNEGSKA (reference sequence). The clonotype was recovered from a man between 18 and 29 years old who had mild COVID-19 (a few samples of this study predate the infection). Cell type and time point are not known. The chain has TRBV20-1 and TRBJ2-3; TRBD2 might be the D (6 bases). Sequenced sample: PBMCs or a T cell subset sorted from them (not recorded which). The CDR3 loop reads CSAAPARRGASTDTQYF. The CDR3, as DNA: TGCAGTGCGGCCCCGGCCCGGCGGGGAGCTAGCACAGATACGCAGTATTTT.